The 15 T cell receptor beta chains below were found in one sample sequenced in a study of blood T cell repertoires in COVID-19 (dated by TCRdb to about 2020). The library was prepared using the immunoSEQ multiplex PCR assay. The table comes from immuneACCESS by way of TCRdb, which keeps in-frame sequences with V and J called. Part of the clones is missing from these tables; in studies checked, under half for an unresolved V gene and the rest for unknown reasons. This sample comprises around 250,000 clones, approximately 89% of them detected only once. The ten biggest clones cover roughly 2.9% of the sample. Sequences were obtained from PBMCs or T cells enriched from blood (not recorded which). The origin of the receptors is a man between 35 and 55 years old who had been exposed to COVID-19.

The CDR3 DNA sequence: TGCGCCAGCAGCCAAGAGAACCAGGGGGCTAACGCCGGGGAGCTGTTTTTT. Its protein is CASSQENQGANAGELFF. The chain carries TRBV4-1 and TRBJ2-2; 8 bases are shared with TRBD1. The CDR3 spans 17 residues. The trim removed 0 bases at V and 6 bases at J, leaving 9 bases unmatched. Germline CDR1 MGHRA, CDR2 YSYEKL.

V and J are TRBV10-3 and TRBJ2-6, with D uncertain. The CDR3 is 18 amino acids. Trimming removed 7 bases at V and 0 bases at J, with 19 bases between. Germline values: CDR1 ENHRY, CDR2 SYGVKD. CDR3 sequence (DNA): TGTGCCATCACTGGATCTACGAACAGCCACTCTGGGGCCAACGTCCTGACTTTC. It translates to CAITGSTNSHSGANVLTF.

This clone was seen a few times. As DNA, the CDR3 is TGTGCCAGCAGTTCCATCGCTAGCGGGAGCGAGACCCAGTACTTC. Protein: CASSSIASGSETQYF. The chain employs TRBV27 and TRBJ2-5; 10 nucleotides match TRBD2. The junction had 7 bases not matched to a gene; V was cut back by 4 bases and J by 5 bases. This CDR3 region has 15 residues. Germline CDR1 MNHEY, CDR2 SMNVEV (reference sequence).

This clone showed up just a few times. The chain combines TRBV5-5 with TRBJ2-7; TRBD2 aligns across 16 bases. CDR1 SGHKS and CDR2 YYEKEE come from the germline V gene (reference sequence). J gave up 7 bases and V 4 bases, and 14 bases lay outside the gene matches. CDR3 length equals 18 residues. CDR3 residues: CASSLGLAGGPVQVEQYF. The CDR3 region has the DNA TGTGCCAGCAGCCTGGGACTAGCGGGAGGGCCGGTTCAAGTTGAGCAGTACTTC.

A note on this clone: This specimen includes other DNA sequences encoding the same CDR3. The V call is TRBV9, the J call TRBJ2-1, with TRBD2 matching over 9 bases. The CDR3 contains 15 residues. V lost 1 base to trimming and J lost 4 bases; unmatched junction nucleotides: 3. From germline, CDR1 is SGDLS and CDR2 YYNGEE. The CDR3 reads CASSVLAGGYNEQFF. DNA of the CDR3: TGTGCCAGCAGCGTACTTGCGGGAGGGTACAATGAGCAGTTCTTC.

This clone was observed once. V gene TRBV28 combines with J gene TRBJ1-5, with 8 bases fitting TRBD1. Germline V gives CDR1 MDHEN, CDR2 SYDVKM. The CDR3 totals 15 residues. Trimming cost V 5 bases and J 4 bases; bases outside gene matches: 7. The CDR3 protein is CASSAHRGRNQPQHF. CDR3 coding DNA: TGTGCCAGCAGTGCCCACAGGGGGAGGAATCAGCCCCAGCATTTT.

This clone was observed a handful of times. The chain links TRBV28 to TRBJ2-7, with D unresolved. Germline V CDR1 and CDR2: MDHEN, SYDVKM. CDR3 length equals 16 residues. Trimming shortened V by 5 bases and J by 0 bases, and 17 bases separated the two germline ends. Written as DNA, the CDR3 is TGTGCCAGCAGTCCTCAAACTTACAGTAGCTCCTACGAGCAGTACTTC. Encoded protein: CASSPQTYSSSYEQYF.

This clone showed up just once. The CDR3 bases are TGTGCCATCAGTGGGACAGGGGGCTGGGAGCAGTACTTC. Encoded protein: CAISGTGGWEQYF. This chain connects TRBV10-3 to TRBJ2-7; TRBD1 aligns across 11 bases. V shed 4 bases, J shed 7 bases, and the junction held 3 bases outside the gene matches. The CDR3 consists of 13 residues. Germline CDR1 reads ENHRY; CDR2 reads SYGVKD.

This chain joins TRBV30 and TRBJ1-1; weak D call: TRBD1 (5 bases). The CDR3 runs 13 residues. Trimming took 4 bases from V and 4 from J, leaving 13 bases between them. Germline values: CDR1 GTSNPN, CDR2 SVGIG (reference sequence). The CDR3 DNA reads TGTGCCTGGAAGCTGGGGGGAACCACTGAAGCTTTCTTT. Translated: CAWKLGGTTEAFF. The whole variable domain, filled in from reference TRBV30 and TRBJ1-1, reads SQTIHQWPATLVQPVGSPLSLECTVEGTSNPNLYWYRQAAGRGLQLLFYSVGIGQISSEVPQNLSASRPQDRQFILSSKKLLLSDSGFYLCAWKLGGTTEAFFGQGTRLTVV.

The chain joins TRBV11-3 to TRBJ2-7; 9 nucleotides match TRBD2. Germline CDR1 and CDR2: SGHNT and YENEEA. V was clipped by 0 bases and J by 2 bases; unmatched bases: 8. This CDR3 spans 17 amino acids. The CDR3 loop is CASSLDPWTSDTYEQYF. CDR3 DNA: TGTGCCAGCAGCTTAGATCCGTGGACTAGCGACACCTACGAGCAGTACTTC. Full variable domain (rest looked up from reference TRBV11-3 and TRBJ2-7): EAGVVQSPRYKIIEKKQPVAFWCNPISGHNTLYWYLQNLGQGPELLIRYENEEAVDDSQLPKDRFSAERLKGVDSTLKIQPAELGDSAVYLCASSLDPWTSDTYEQYFGPGTRLTVT.

In DNA, the CDR3 is TGTGCCAGCAGCTCCAGTCTGGGCGGGGAGGGTTTTCAGTACTTC. This translates into CASSSSLGGEGFQYF. The V gene is TRBV7-9, the J gene TRBJ2-4, with 7 positions matching TRBD2. Germline values: CDR1 SEHNR, CDR2 FQNEAQ (reference sequence). The CDR3 is made up of 15 amino acids. J was trimmed by 11 bases and V by 4 bases; bases with no gene match: 14. The variable domain in full, with the rest retrieved from reference TRBV7-9 and TRBJ2-4, is DTGVSQNPRHKITKRGQNVTFRCDPISEHNRLYWYRQTLGQGPEFLTYFQNEAQLEKSRLLSDRFSAERPKGSFSTLEIQRTEQGDSAMYLCASSSSLGGEGFQYFGAGTRLSVL.

This chain uses TRBV5-6 with TRBJ1-2; TRBD1 agrees at 8 bases. Germline lookup yields CDR1 SGHDT and CDR2 YYEEEE. Trimming removed 3 bases from V and 3 bases from J; junction bases left unmatched: 10. The CDR3 runs 16 residues. The CDR3 loop reads CASSSGQGRVDYGYTF. The CDR3, as DNA: TGTGCCAGCAGCTCAGGACAGGGCCGGGTGGACTATGGCTACACCTTC.

The table lists this clone with a count of one. The chain couples TRBV4-2 to TRBJ1-5; no clear D gene. The V gene lost 0 bases and the J gene lost 4 bases, with 13 bases spanning the gap. Germline V gene sequence: CDR1 LGHNA, CDR2 YNFKEQ. The CDR3 is made up of 16 amino acids. CDR3 sequence reads: CASSQESYQMNQPQHF. DNA of the CDR3: TGTGCCAGCAGCCAAGAATCGTATCAGATGAATCAGCCCCAGCATTTT.

The rearrangement uses TRBV5-4 and TRBJ2-5; 7 bases line up with TRBD1. The germline V gene has CDR1 SGHNT and CDR2 YYREEE (reference sequence). This CDR3 has 15 residues. The ends lost 4 bases at V and 2 bases at J; junction bases unmatched: 8. The CDR3 DNA follows: TGTGCCAGCAGCGATCTAGACAGGGAACAAGAGACCCAGTACTTC. Amino acid sequence: CASSDLDREQETQYF.

Note on this clone: Other DNA sequences in the same sample also yield this CDR3. The chain links TRBV5-1 to TRBJ1-1; 8 positions match TRBD1. Germline CDR1 is SGHRS and CDR2 is YFSETQ. The junction had 3 bases not matched to a gene; V was cut back by 4 bases and J by 1 base. This CDR3 has 14 amino acids. In DNA form, the CDR3 reads TGCGCCAGCAGCCCCGGGACAGGGAACACTGAAGCTTTCTTT. Its protein is CASSPGTGNTEAFF. The full variable domain, with the rest looked up from reference TRBV5-1 and TRBJ1-1, is KAGVTQTPRYLIKTRGQQVTLSCSPISGHRSVSWYQQTPGQGLQFLFEYFSETQRNKGNFPGRFSGRQFSNSRSEMNVSTLELGDSALYLCASSPGTGNTEAFFGQGTRLTVV.